The sample holds a few counts of the clone carrying this T cell receptor beta chain. These data belong to a study of T cells after yellow fever vaccination. MiXCR, run by TCRdb on the 5' RACE reads, gives a single entry per CDR3 protein. Of over 300,000 distinct CDR3 sequences in the sample, 4.1% were seen once. The sample in question was PBMCs, obtained 5 days after the yellow fever booster vaccination. The source is a man aged 18 to 30 who received the YFV17D yellow fever vaccine.

The CDR3 region has the DNA TGTGCCAGCAGCTCCCTGGGGGTAGGGTACGGAAACACCATATATTTT. This codes for CASSSLGVGYGNTIYF. This sequence joins TRBV7-6 and TRBJ1-3; perhaps TRBD1 as D (5 bases). The CDR3 totals 16 residues. Trimming stripped 4 bases from V and 4 bases from J, with 17 bases between. CDR1 and CDR2 (germline): SGHVS, FNYEAQ. The complete variable domain, with remaining parts taken from reference TRBV7-6 and TRBJ1-3, reads GAGVSQSPRYKVTKRGQDVALRCDPISGHVSLYWYRQALGQGPEFLTYFNYEAQQDKSGLPNDRFSAERPEGSISTLTIQRTEQRDSAMYRCASSSLGVGYGNTIYFGEGSWLTVV.